This T cell receptor (beta chain) came from a study of blood T cell repertoires in COVID-19. Looked up from germline, CDR1 is SNHLY and CDR2 is FYNNEI. The CDR3 length is 17 residues. Trimming took off 3 bases at V and 1 base at J, with 15 bases between the two ends. The study recruited people aged about 18 to 89 years across about 25 US areas. Original processing notes: Amplification of reference gene primers was used by the study to estimate nucleated cell counts. Generated by immunoSEQ multiplex PCR, the TCRdb table keeps only in-frame clones and is missing some. V and J calls and clone size follow that table, whereas D and trimming were derived from the DNA. Altogether about 400,000 clones are present, roughly 88% being singletons, with the ten largest covering approximately 2.1%.

Sample: PBMCs or T cells enriched from blood (not recorded which). The rearrangement uses TRBV2 and TRBJ2-2; the D gene is possibly TRBD2 (6 bases). This clonotype was obtained from a woman aged 40 to 50 with acute COVID-19. CDR3 in amino acids: CASSDDGTFKNTGELFF. DNA of the CDR3: TGTGCCAGCAGTGATGACGGGACTTTTAAGAACACCGGGGAGCTGTTTTTT.